This T cell receptor (beta chain) came from a study of STAT3 mutations in large granular lymphocyte leukemia. Points from the study as a whole: Every T-LGLL patient had at least one immunodominant TCRbeta clonotype.

Only one count was recorded for this clone. Antigen specificity is unknown. This CDR3 is 15 amino acids long. The V gene end was trimmed by 0 bases and the J gene end by 4 bases; junction bases not matched to a gene: 3. The V gene's germline CDR1 is SGHDT and CDR2 YYEEEE. Method: immunoSEQ multiplex PCR; TCRdb's copy keeps in-frame clones and lacks some. The sample yields about 19,000 clones, around 93% seen once. This sequence joins TRBV5-6 and TRBJ2-5; 10 positions match TRBD2. Sequencing used peripheral blood mononuclear cells. This TCR was recovered from a man between 60 and 75 years old with T-cell large granular lymphocyte leukemia. Some clones in this sample may be carry-over from other donors' samples. The CDR3 sequence is CASSLGTSGRETQYF. As DNA, the CDR3 is TGTGCCAGCAGCTTGGGGACTAGCGGTAGAGAGACCCAGTACTTC.